This T cell receptor (beta chain) came from a study of cytomegalovirus exposure and HLA in healthy donors. Study-wide results and limits: A reported reduction in N-insertions relative to the approximately 600-donor mean was seen in an Asian-associated ancestry cluster in a later analysis. Later analysis indicated greater clonal expansion among HLA-associated TCR beta chains than among equally common other chains. Per a prior analysis, the majority of TCR beta V segments were productive roughly 87% or roughly 30% of the time.

About this clone: Its antigen is not known.

J was trimmed by 4 bases and V by 4 bases; bases with no gene match: 5. CDR1 and CDR2 from the germline V gene are SGHTA and FQGNSA. The CDR3 sequence is 15 residues long. Primers: 60 Vbeta forward and 13 Jbeta reverse. The assay was immunoSEQ multiplex PCR, and TCRdb's table has in-frame clones only and misses some. The table records around 60,000 clones, 75% to 85% of them present only once. The chain is built from TRBV7-2 and TRBJ2-1; 9 bases line up with TRBD1. Sample: PBMCs. The TCR sequence derives from a male donor in good health and CMV-seronegative. CDR3 bases: TGTGCCAGCAGCTCCCGACAGGGGGGGTACAATGAGCAGTTCTTC. It translates to CASSSRQGGYNEQFF.